Each of the 27 T cell receptor beta chains below was sequenced from the same sample in a study of Ad26.COV2.S vaccination and SARS-CoV-2 variants. The treatment: around 19 received Ad26.COV2.S at low or high dose, single or two shots; about 5 received placebo; per-sample allocation not given. Day 63 after the first vaccine or placebo injection was the time point for sampling. Clones were read by immunoSEQ multiplex PCR, and TCRdb kept only the in-frame ones, dropping some. This sample carries 350,000 to 500,000 clones, roughly 88% of them seen once, and the ten largest clones take about 3.5%. The specimen comprised peripheral blood, sampled in a trial of Ad26.COV2.S vaccine versus placebo. Receptors originate from a person between 18 and 65 years old who received the Ad26.COV2.S COVID-19 vaccine or a placebo.

CDR3 sequence (DNA): TGTGCCAGCAGCGACCGGGACAGTAATGAAAAACTGTTTTTT. This translates into CASSDRDSNEKLFF. V gene TRBV7-9 combines with J gene TRBJ1-4; 7 nucleotides agree with TRBD1. Germline V gene data show CDR1 as SEHNR and CDR2 as FQNEAQ (reference sequence). After removal of 5 bases from V and 4 bases from J, the junction contained 4 bases not matched to a gene. The CDR3 extends over 14 amino acids.

This clone has only a few counts. The chain links TRBV6-5 to TRBJ1-1; D gene ambiguous. Trimming took off 0 bases at V and 2 bases at J, with 10 bases between the two ends. From germline, CDR1 is MNHEY and CDR2 SVGAGI. CDR3 length equals 15 residues. The CDR3 loop reads CASSYSRAANTEAFF. CDR3 nucleotide sequence: TGTGCCAGCAGTTACTCAAGGGCAGCCAACACTGAAGCTTTCTTT.

This sequence joins TRBV5-3 and TRBJ1-4, with D possibly being TRBD1 (6 bases). TRBV5-3 is an open reading frame whose function is uncertain. CDR3 length: 15 residues. V lost 4 bases and J lost 8, with 18 bases in between. In nucleotides, the CDR3 is TGTGCCAGAAGCCCGGGGGGCAGGGCTGCGGAAAAACTGTTTTTT. It yields the protein CARSPGGRAAEKLFF.

This clone has only a few counts. The chain has TRBV5-1 and TRBJ2-6; no clear D. CDR1 and CDR2 (germline): SGHRS, YFSETQ. Trimming took 4 bases from V and 4 from J, leaving 12 bases between them. The CDR3 is made up of 15 amino acids. The CDR3 region is CASSLEPHGANVLTF. The CDR3 coding sequence is TGCGCCAGCAGCCTGGAGCCCCACGGGGCCAACGTCCTGACTTTC.

The chain links TRBV13 to TRBJ2-7, with TRBD2 as a possible D gene (6 bases). Per the germline V gene, CDR1 is PRHDT and CDR2 is FYEKMQ (reference sequence). The ends were cut back, 5 bases at V and 6 bases at J, with 14 bases in the middle. The CDR3 sequence is 13 residues long. CDR3 coding DNA: TGTGCCAGCAGCCCGCCGGGAGTGCGCGAGCAGTACTTC. Protein: CASSPPGVREQYF.

This clone was observed a single time. The chain is built from TRBV28 and TRBJ1-2; D remains unclear. This CDR3 comprises 12 residues. CDR1 and CDR2 from the germline V gene are MDHEN and SYDVKM. V shed 6 bases and J shed 2 bases, with 7 bases lying between them. The CDR3 DNA is TGTGCCAGCAGCTCCGAAAACTATGGCTACACCTTC. Its translation is CASSSENYGYTF.

This chain connects TRBV21-1 to TRBJ1-4. TRBV21-1 corresponds to a pseudogene. The CDR3 consists of 15 residues. The CDR3 spells CASSKWGATNEKLFF. The CDR3 DNA is TGTGCCAGCAGCAAGTGGGGGGCAACTAATGAAAAACTGTTTTTT.

V and J are TRBV4-1 and TRBJ1-1; 8 bases line up with TRBD1. The length of the CDR3 is 18 residues. After removal of 0 bases from V and 4 bases from J, the junction contained 13 bases not matched to a gene. From germline, CDR1 is MGHRA and CDR2 YSYEKL. The CDR3 coding sequence is TGCGCCAGCAGCCAAGAGAGGGCAGGGGGCGCGTATTCCACTGAAGCTTTCTTT. It is translated as CASSQERAGGAYSTEAFF.

This clone has just a few counts. CDR3 sequence: CASSYQRHEQYF. The CDR3 DNA reads TGTGCCAGCAGTTATCAAAGGCACGAGCAGTACTTC. The rearrangement joins TRBV12-3 or TRBV12-4 to TRBJ2-7, with no clear D. Trimming removed 4 bases from V and 5 bases from J, with 9 bases in between. This CDR3 contains 12 residues.

This clone was counted a single time. V is TRBV5-1 and J is TRBJ2-1; 8 nucleotides align to TRBD1. V lost 4 bases, J lost 4 bases, and 7 bases stayed unmatched. Germline-derived CDR1 and CDR2 are SGHRS and YFSETQ. The CDR3 runs 15 residues. The CDR3 here is CASSEGQGRYNEQFF. The CDR3 DNA sequence: TGCGCCAGCAGCGAAGGACAGGGAAGGTACAATGAGCAGTTCTTC.

The CDR3 region has the DNA TGTGCCAGCAGCTACAACAGGGACTTCTACGAGCAGTACTTC. It specifies CASSYNRDFYEQYF. The V gene is TRBV7-9, the J gene TRBJ2-7; possibly TRBD1 or TRBD2 for D (6 bases each). V lost 4 bases to trimming and J lost 3 bases, with 13 bases between them. The CDR3 has 14 amino acids. The germline CDR1 and CDR2 sequences are SEHNR and FQNEAQ (reference sequence).

This chain links TRBV28 with TRBJ2-3; unclear D gene. Germline V gene data show CDR1 as MDHEN and CDR2 as SYDVKM. Trimming took 8 bases from V and 3 from J, leaving 6 bases between them. The CDR3 length is 11 residues. Written as DNA, the CDR3 is TGTGCCAGCCGAAAAACAGATACGCAGTATTTT. Translated: CASRKTDTQYF.

This clone appeared a single time. The genes are TRBV10-2 and TRBJ2-7; D may be TRBD2 (7 bases). This CDR3 region has 17 residues. V was trimmed by 3 bases and J by 6 bases, leaving 24 bases between them. Germline V CDR1 and CDR2: WSHSY, SAAADI. Written as DNA, the CDR3 is TGCGCCAGCAGTGACGCAGGAGGGGGGGGCCTCTGGGGCGAGCAGTACTTC. Translating gives CASSDAGGGGLWGEQYF.

The genes are TRBV15 and TRBJ1-5; D is uncertain. CDR3 length: 18 residues. V was clipped by 0 bases and J by 5 bases, with 20 bases between them. CDR1 LNHNV and CDR2 YYDKDF come from the germline V gene (reference sequence). The CDR3 DNA reads TGTGCCACCAGCAGAGATGACGGGGTCTCGCTAGTGGATCAGCCCCAGCATTTT. This sequence encodes CATSRDDGVSLVDQPQHF.

This chain uses TRBV4-3 with TRBJ1-5; 7 bases line up with TRBD1. This CDR3 spans 13 amino acids. After removal of 0 bases from V and 12 bases from J, the junction contained 5 bases not matched to a gene. Germline CDR1 LGHNA, CDR2 YSLEER. In DNA form, the CDR3 reads TGCGCCAGCAGCCAAGACCGGGACAGCCACCAGCATTTT. Amino acids: CASSQDRDSHQHF.

This chain's CDR3 is CASSGGQNTEAFF. The CDR3 DNA is TGTGCCAGCAGTGGGGGTCAGAACACTGAAGCTTTCTTT. The J gene is TRBJ1-1, the V gene TRBV2; no reliable D call. With 4 bases removed from V and 1 base from J, the gap between germline ends came to 7 bases. Per germline, CDR1 SNHLY and CDR2 FYNNEI. The CDR3 runs 13 residues.

Worth noting for this clone: At one end, the junction sequence differs from germline, possibly due to a read error. The rearrangement joins TRBV28 to TRBJ2-7; D call uncertain. The length of the CDR3 is 16 residues. Germline-derived CDR1 and CDR2 are MDHEN and SYDVKM. This chain's CDR3 is CAGSSIVDAYSYEQYF. The CDR3 DNA follows: TGTGCCGGCAGCTCCATAGTAGACGCATACTCCTACGAGCAGTACTTC.

V and J are TRBV6-2 or TRBV6-3 and TRBJ2-3, with TRBD2 identical over 8 bases. V trimming: 5 bases; J trimming: 2 bases; junction bases outside the gene matches: 6. Germline assignment: CDR1 MNHEY and CDR2 SVGEGT. The CDR3 is 15 residues long. The CDR3 protein is CASSTLAGPTDTQYF. CDR3 coding DNA: TGTGCCAGCAGTACCCTAGCGGGCCCCACAGATACGCAGTATTTT.

This clone was seen only a few times. V is TRBV6-2 or TRBV6-3 and J is TRBJ2-3, with 9 bases that match TRBD2. This CDR3 region has 15 residues. J lost 1 base, V lost 5 bases, and 4 bases had no gene match. CDR1 is MNHEY and CDR2 is SVGEGT in the germline V gene. The CDR3 DNA sequence: TGTGCCAGCAGTCCGCGGGGGGGAGGCACAGATACGCAGTATTTT. Translation gives CASSPRGGGTDTQYF.

The CDR3 spells CASSLAGGLGTDTQYF. CDR3 DNA: TGTGCCAGCAGCTTAGCCGGGGGGTTGGGCACAGATACGCAGTATTTT. The gene calls are TRBV7-2 and TRBJ2-3, with TRBD2 identical over 7 bases. The CDR3 covers 16 residues. Germline V lookup: CDR1 SGHTA, CDR2 FQGNSA. Trimming took 0 bases from V and 1 from J; bases not matched to a gene: 4. The full variable domain, in which reference TRBV7-2 and TRBJ2-3 provide the parts outside the CDR3, is GAGVSQSPSNKVTEKGKDVELRCDPISGHTALYWYRQSLGQGLEFLIYFQGNSAPDKSGLPSDRFSAERTGGSVSTLTIQRTQQEDSAVYLCASSLAGGLGTDTQYFGPGTRLTVL.

V gene TRBV7-8 combines with J gene TRBJ1-2; TRBD1 is a possible D gene (6 bases). The CDR3 sequence is 15 residues long. The ends were cut back, 5 bases at V and 4 bases at J, with 17 bases in the middle. Germline assignment: CDR1 SGHVS and CDR2 FQNEAQ. DNA of the CDR3: TGTGCCAGCAGCGTCGAACAGGGAGTCGGCTATGGCTACACCTTC. Translation: CASSVEQGVGYGYTF.

V and J are TRBV4-3 and TRBJ1-2; D may be TRBD1 (5 bases). The germline V gene has CDR1 LGHNA and CDR2 YSLEER. CDR3 length equals 18 residues. V was shortened by 0 bases and J by 1 base, with 18 bases between the two germline ends. In DNA form, the CDR3 reads TGCGCCAGCAGCCAAGAAGTGGGCCGGGTGGGGGTTAACTATGGCTACACCTTC. Protein product: CASSQEVGRVGVNYGYTF.

The genes are TRBV12-3 or TRBV12-4 and TRBJ1-4; D remains unclear. The CDR3 length is 13 residues. V was shortened by 6 bases and J by 3 bases, with 8 bases between the two germline ends. The CDR3 region is CASSQQANEKLFF. CDR3 sequence (DNA): TGTGCCAGCAGCCAACAAGCTAATGAAAAACTGTTTTTT.

The DNA for the CDR3 is TGTGCCAGCAGGGGGGGGGCGGACTATCAGCCCCAGCATTTT. Translated, it gives CASRGGADYQPQHF. The V and J genes are TRBV28 and TRBJ1-5; D is possibly TRBD1 (6 bases). The germline gives CDR1 MDHEN, CDR2 SYDVKM. CDR3 length: 14 residues. Trimming shortened V by 6 bases and J by 5 bases, and 14 bases separated the two germline ends.

This sequence joins TRBV7-2 and TRBJ1-4; 7 bases align to TRBD1. With 5 bases clipped from V and 3 bases from J, the junction kept 3 bases outside the gene matches. The CDR3 runs 14 residues. Germline assignment: CDR1 SGHTA and CDR2 FQGNSA. CDR3 DNA: TGTGCCAGCAGCCGCGGGACAGCTAATGAAAAACTGTTTTTT. Translated, it gives CASSRGTANEKLFF.

V usage is TRBV6-5 and J usage is TRBJ1-1, with TRBD1 matching 9 bases. V lost 7 bases, J lost 11 bases, and 14 bases stayed unmatched. Germline V gene data show CDR1 as MNHEY and CDR2 as SVGAGI. The CDR3 extends over 14 amino acids. The CDR3 loop is CASTNNRDRETAFF. In DNA form, the CDR3 reads TGTGCCAGCACAAATAACCGGGACAGGGAAACGGCTTTCTTT.

The chain combines TRBV19 with TRBJ1-2; D call uncertain. The germline V gene has CDR1 LNHDA and CDR2 SQIVND (reference sequence). The CDR3 sequence is 12 residues long. The germline V and J ends were trimmed by 5 bases and 5 bases, with 9 bases remaining between them. CDR3: CASSPRVYGYTF. CDR3 coding DNA: TGTGCCAGTAGTCCCCGGGTATATGGCTACACCTTC.